This record covers a single TCR beta chain. Its antigen is still unknown. One end of the junction fails to match germline, which may point to a read error. The study amplified TCR beta CDR3 regions using RNA transcripts. HTBI primers served in a first-round RT-PCR, which a second-round multiplex PCR followed. TCRdb passed the multiplex PCR reads through MiXCR, listing each CDR3 protein once. This table has about 1.1 million distinct CDR3 sequences, about 38% appearing once. The data stem from a study of Graves' ophthalmopathy and Graves' hyperthyroidism. Overall study findings and caveats: This model predicted ophthalmopathy progression (sensitivity roughly 71%, specificity about 73%).

The CDR3 contains 12 residues. Germline V gives CDR1 SGHDN, CDR2 FVKESK. Certain patients were not enrolled. These were patients with other autoimmune diseases, uncontrolled infections, pregnancy or lactation. The sequence came from an adult man with Graves' hyperthyroidism. The chain carries TRBV14 and TRBJ2-7; perhaps TRBD2 as D (5 bases). The sequencing input was peripheral blood or thyroid tissue (not recorded which). This CDR3 reads CASSRHCGPGKF. Here the CDR3 DNA reads TGTGCCAGCAGCCGTCACTGCGGACCGGGGAAATTC.